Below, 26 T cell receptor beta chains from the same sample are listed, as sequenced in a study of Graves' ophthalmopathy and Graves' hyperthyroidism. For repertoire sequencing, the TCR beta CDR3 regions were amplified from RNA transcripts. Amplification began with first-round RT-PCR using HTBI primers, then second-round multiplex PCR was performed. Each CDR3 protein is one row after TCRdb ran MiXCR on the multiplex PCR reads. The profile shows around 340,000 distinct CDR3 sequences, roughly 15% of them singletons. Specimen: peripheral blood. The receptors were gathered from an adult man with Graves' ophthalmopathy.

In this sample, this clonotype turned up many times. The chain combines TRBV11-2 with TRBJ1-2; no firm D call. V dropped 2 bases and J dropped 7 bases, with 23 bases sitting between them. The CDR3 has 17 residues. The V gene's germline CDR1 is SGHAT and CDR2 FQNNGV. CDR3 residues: CASSLRSWETRGGGYTF. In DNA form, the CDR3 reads TGTGCCAGCAGCTTAAGATCGTGGGAGACCCGTGGTGGTGGCTACACCTTC.

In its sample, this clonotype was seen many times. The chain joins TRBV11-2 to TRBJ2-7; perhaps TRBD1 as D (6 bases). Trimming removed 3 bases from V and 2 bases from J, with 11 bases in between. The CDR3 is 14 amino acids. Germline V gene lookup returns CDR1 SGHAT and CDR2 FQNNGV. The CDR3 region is CASSFQTGTYEQYF. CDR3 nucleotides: TGTGCCAGCAGCTTCCAGACAGGCACCTACGAGCAGTACTTC.

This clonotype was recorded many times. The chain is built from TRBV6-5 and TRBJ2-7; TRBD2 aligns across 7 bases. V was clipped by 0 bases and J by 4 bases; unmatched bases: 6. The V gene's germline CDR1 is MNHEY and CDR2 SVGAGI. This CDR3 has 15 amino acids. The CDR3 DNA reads TGTGCCAGCAGTTACTCGCGGGAGAGGACTTACGAGCAGTACTTC. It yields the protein CASSYSRERTYEQYF.

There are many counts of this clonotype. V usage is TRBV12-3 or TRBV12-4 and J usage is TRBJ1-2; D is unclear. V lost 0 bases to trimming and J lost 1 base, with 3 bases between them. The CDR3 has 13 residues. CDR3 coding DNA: TGTGCCAGCAGTTTAGCAGTTAACTATGGCTACACCTTC. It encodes CASSLAVNYGYTF.

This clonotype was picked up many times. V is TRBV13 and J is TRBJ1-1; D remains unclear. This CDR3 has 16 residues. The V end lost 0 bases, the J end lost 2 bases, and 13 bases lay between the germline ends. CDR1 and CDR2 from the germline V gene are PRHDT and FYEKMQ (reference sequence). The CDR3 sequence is CASSLGVPRINTEAFF. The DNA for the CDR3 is TGTGCCAGCAGCTTAGGAGTGCCCCGGATTAACACTGAAGCTTTCTTT. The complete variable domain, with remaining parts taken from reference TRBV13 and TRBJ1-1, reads AAGVIQSPRHLIKEKRETATLKCYPIPRHDTVYWYQQGPGQDPQFLISFYEKMQSDKGSIPDRFSAQQFSDYHSELNMSSLELGDSALYFCASSLGVPRINTEAFFGQGTRLTVV.

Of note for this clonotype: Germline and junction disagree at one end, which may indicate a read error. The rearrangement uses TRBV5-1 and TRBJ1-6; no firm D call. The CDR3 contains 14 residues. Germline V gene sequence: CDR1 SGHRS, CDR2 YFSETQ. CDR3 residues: CASYFGERDSALHF. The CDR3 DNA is TGCGCCAGCTACTTTGGAGAGAGAGATTCAGCCCTCCACTTT.

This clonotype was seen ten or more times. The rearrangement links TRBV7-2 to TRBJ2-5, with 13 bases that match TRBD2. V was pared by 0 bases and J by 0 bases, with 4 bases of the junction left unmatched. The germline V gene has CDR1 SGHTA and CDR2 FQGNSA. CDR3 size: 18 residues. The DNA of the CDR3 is TGTGCCAGCAGCTTAGCCGGGACTAGCGGGGAGAACCAAGAGACCCAGTACTTC. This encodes CASSLAGTSGENQETQYF.

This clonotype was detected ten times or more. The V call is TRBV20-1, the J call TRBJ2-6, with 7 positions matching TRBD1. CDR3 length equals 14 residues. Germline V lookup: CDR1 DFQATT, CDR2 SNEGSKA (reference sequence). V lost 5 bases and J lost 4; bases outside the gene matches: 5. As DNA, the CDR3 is TGCAGTGCTGTTAGGGGGCGGGGGGCCAACGTCCTGACTTTC. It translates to CSAVRGRGANVLTF.

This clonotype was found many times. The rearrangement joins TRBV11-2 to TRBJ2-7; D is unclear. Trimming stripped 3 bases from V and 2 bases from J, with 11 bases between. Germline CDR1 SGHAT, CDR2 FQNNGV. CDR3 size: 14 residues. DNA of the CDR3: TGTGCCAGCAGCTTTGAGAGACCCCCCTACGAGCAGTACTTC. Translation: CASSFERPPYEQYF. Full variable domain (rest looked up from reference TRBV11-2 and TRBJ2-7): EAGVAQSPRYKIIEKRQSVAFWCNPISGHATLYWYQQILGQGPKLLIQFQNNGVVDDSQLPKDRFSAERLKGVDSTLKIQPAKLEDSAVYLCASSFERPPYEQYFGPGTRLTVT.

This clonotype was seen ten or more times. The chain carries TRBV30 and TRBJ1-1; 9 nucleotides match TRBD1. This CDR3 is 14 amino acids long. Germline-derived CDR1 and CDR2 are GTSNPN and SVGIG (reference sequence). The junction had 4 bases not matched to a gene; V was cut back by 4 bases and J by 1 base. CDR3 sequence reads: CAWNRDRENTEAFF. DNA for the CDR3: TGTGCCTGGAACAGGGACAGGGAGAACACTGAAGCTTTCTTT. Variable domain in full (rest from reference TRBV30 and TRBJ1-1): SQTIHQWPATLVQPVGSPLSLECTVEGTSNPNLYWYRQAAGRGLQLLFYSVGIGQISSEVPQNLSASRPQDRQFILSSKKLLLSDSGFYLCAWNRDRENTEAFFGQGTRLTVV.

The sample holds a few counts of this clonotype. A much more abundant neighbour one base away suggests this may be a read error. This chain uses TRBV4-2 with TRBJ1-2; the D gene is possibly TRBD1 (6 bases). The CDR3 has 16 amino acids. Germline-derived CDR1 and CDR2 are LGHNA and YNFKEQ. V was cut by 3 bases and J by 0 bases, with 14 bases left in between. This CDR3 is CASSQRQALANYGYTF. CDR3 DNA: TGTGCCAGCAGCCAGAGACAGGCCCTAGCTAACTATGGCTACACCTTC.

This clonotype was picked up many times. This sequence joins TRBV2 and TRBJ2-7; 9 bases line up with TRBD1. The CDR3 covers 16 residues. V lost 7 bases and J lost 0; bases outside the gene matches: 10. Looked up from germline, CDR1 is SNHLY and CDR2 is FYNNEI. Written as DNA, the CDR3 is TGTGCCAGCATTCGAATGGGGACAGGGACCTCCTACGAGCAGTACTTC. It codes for CASIRMGTGTSYEQYF. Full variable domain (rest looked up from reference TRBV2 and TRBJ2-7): EPEVTQTPSHQVTQMGQEVILRCVPISNHLYFYWYRQILGQKVEFLVSFYNNEISEKSEIFDDQFSVERPDGSNFTLKIRSTKLEDSAMYFCASIRMGTGTSYEQYFGPGTRLTVT.

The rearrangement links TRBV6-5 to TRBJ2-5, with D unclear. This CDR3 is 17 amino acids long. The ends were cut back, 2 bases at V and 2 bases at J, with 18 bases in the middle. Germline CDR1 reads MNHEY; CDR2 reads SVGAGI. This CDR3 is CASSYQRSWPDQETQYF. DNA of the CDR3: TGTGCCAGCAGTTACCAACGTTCGTGGCCTGATCAAGAGACCCAGTACTTC.

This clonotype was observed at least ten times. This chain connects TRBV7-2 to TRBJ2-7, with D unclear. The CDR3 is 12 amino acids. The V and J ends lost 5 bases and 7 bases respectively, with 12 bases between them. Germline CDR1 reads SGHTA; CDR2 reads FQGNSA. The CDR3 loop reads CASSPSLREQYF. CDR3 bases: TGTGCCAGCAGCCCAAGCCTAAGAGAGCAGTACTTC.

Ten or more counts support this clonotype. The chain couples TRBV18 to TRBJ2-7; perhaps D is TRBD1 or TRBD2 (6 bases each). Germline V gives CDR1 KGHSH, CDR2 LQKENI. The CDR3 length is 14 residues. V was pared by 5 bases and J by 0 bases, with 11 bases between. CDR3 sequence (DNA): TGTGCCAGCTCAGCGGGACACAACTCCTACGAGCAGTACTTC. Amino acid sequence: CASSAGHNSYEQYF.

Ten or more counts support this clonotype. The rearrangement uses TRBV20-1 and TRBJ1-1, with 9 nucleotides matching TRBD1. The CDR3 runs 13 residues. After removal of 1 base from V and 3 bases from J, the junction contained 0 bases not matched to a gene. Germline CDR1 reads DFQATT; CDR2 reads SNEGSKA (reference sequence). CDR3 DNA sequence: TGCAGTGCTAGAGGGGACAGGGACACTGAAGCTTTCTTT. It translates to CSARGDRDTEAFF.

CDR3 loop: CASSGVRDIQYF. Here the CDR3 DNA reads TGTGCCAGCTCAGGGGTGAGGGACATTCAGTACTTC. This rearrangement joins TRBV25-1 to TRBJ2-4; D might be TRBD1 (6 bases). The CDR3 runs to 12 residues. V lost 8 bases, J lost 8 bases, and 13 bases lay in between. The germline gives CDR1 MGHDK, CDR2 SYGVNS.

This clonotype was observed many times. Here the CDR3 DNA reads TGTGCCTGGAGTGACGGCGTAGGCAATCAGCCCCAGCATTTT. Translation gives CAWSDGVGNQPQHF. The chain carries TRBV30 and TRBJ1-5; D is uncertain. This CDR3 region has 14 residues. CDR1 and CDR2 (germline): GTSNPN, SVGIG (reference sequence). V lost 1 base and J 2 bases, leaving 9 bases between the germline ends.

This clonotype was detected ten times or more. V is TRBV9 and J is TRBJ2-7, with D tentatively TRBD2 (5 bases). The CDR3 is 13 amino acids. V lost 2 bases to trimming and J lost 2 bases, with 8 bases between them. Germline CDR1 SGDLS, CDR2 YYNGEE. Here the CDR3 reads CASSVGETYEQYF. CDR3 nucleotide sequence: TGTGCCAGCAGCGTCGGGGAAACCTACGAGCAGTACTTC.

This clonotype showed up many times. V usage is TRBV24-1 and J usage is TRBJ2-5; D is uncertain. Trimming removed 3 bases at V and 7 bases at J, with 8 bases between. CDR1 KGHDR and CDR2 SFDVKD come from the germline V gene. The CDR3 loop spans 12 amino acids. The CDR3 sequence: CATSDTAGTQYF. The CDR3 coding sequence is TGTGCCACCAGTGATACCGCTGGGACCCAGTACTTC.

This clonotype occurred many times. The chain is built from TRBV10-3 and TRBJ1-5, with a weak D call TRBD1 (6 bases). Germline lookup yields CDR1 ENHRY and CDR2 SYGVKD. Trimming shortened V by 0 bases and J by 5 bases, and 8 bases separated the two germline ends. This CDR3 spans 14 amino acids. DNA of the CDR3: TGTGCCATCAGTGAGTCAAACAGGGATCAGCCCCAGCATTTT. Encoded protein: CAISESNRDQPQHF.

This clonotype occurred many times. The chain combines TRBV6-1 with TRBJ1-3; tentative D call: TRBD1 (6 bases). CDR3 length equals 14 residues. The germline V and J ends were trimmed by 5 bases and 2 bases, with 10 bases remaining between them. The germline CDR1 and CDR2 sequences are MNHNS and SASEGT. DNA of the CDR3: TGTGCCAGCAGTACCGGGACACCTGGAAACACCATATATTTT. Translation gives CASSTGTPGNTIYF.

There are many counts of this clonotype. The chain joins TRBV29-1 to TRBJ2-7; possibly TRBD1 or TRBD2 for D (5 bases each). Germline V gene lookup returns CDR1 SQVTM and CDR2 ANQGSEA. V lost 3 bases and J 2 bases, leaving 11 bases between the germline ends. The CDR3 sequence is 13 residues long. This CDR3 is CSVEWGTPYEQYF. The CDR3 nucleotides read TGCAGCGTTGAGTGGGGGACCCCCTACGAGCAGTACTTC.

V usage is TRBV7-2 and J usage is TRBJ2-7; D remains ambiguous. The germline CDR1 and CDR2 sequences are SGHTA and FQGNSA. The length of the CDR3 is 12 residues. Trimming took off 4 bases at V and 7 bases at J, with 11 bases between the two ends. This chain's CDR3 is CASSSSLAEQYF. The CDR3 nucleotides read TGTGCCAGCAGCTCCTCCCTCGCTGAGCAGTACTTC.

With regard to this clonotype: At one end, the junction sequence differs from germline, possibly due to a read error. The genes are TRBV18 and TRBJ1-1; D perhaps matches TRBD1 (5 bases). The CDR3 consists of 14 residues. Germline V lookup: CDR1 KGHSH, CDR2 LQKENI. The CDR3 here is CASSPGTGNTEALF. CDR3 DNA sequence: TGTGCCAGCTCACCTGGGACGGGAAACACTGAAGCTCTCTTT.

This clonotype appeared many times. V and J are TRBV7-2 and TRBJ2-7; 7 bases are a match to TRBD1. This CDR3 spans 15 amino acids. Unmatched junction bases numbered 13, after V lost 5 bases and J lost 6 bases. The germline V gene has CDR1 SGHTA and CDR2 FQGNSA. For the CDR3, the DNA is TGTGCCAGCAGCCCAAACTCCGGGACAGAATCCGAGCAGTACTTC. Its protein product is CASSPNSGTESEQYF.